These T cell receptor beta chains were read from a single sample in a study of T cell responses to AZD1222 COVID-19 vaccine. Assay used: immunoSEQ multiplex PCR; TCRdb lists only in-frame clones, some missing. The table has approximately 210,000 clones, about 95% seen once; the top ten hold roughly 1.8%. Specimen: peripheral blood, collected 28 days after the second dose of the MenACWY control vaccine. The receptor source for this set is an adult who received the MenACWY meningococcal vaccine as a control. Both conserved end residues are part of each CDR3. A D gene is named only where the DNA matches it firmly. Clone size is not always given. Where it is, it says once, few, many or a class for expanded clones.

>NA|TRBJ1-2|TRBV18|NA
CASSLRDSSNYGYTF
TGTGCCAGCTCACTGAGGGACTCTTCTAACTATGGCTACACCTTC
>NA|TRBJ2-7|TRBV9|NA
CASSDRWEDPVREQYF
TGTGCCAGCAGTGACAGGTGGGAGGACCCCGTACGGGAGCAGTACTTC
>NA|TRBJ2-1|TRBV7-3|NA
CASGDSGRDNEQFF
TGTGCCAGCGGAGACAGTGGAAGAGACAATGAGCAGTTCTTC
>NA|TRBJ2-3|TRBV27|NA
CASSLSLGGLKDTQYF
TGTGCCAGCAGTTTATCGCTGGGGGGCCTGAAAGATACGCAGTATTTT
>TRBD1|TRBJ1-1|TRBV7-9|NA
CASSLEYRGRGATEAFF
TGTGCCAGCAGCTTAGAATATCGGGGCAGGGGGGCCACTGAAGCTTTCTTT
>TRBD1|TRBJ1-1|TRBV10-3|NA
CAITRQGGMNTEAFF
TGTGCCATCACTAGACAGGGCGGAATGAACACTGAAGCTTTCTTT
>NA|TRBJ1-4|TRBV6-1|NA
CASHGQTSNEKLFF
TGTGCCAGCCACGGACAGACCTCTAATGAAAAACTGTTTTTT
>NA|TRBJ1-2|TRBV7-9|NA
CASSLGSGDGYTF
TGTGCCAGCAGCTTAGGGTCTGGTGACGGCTACACCTTC
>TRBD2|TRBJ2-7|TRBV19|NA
CASSQAGDYEQYF
TGTGCCAGTAGTCAGGCGGGGGACTACGAGCAGTACTTC
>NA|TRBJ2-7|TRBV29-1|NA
CSVVSSYEQYF
TGCAGCGTTGTATCTAGCTACGAGCAGTACTTC
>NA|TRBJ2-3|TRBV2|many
CASRGDNTDTQYF
TGTGCCAGCAGAGGGGACAACACAGATACGCAGTATTTT
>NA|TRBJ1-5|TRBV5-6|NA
CASSYGAGLQPQHF
TGTGCCAGCAGCTACGGGGCAGGGTTACAGCCCCAGCATTTT
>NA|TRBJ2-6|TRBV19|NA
CASSRTPQGSGANVLTF
TGTGCCAGTAGCCGAACTCCCCAGGGTTCTGGGGCCAACGTCCTGACTTTC
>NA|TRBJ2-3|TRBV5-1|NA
CASSLVSQPTDTQYF
TGCGCCAGCAGCTTGGTGTCGCAACCCACAGATACGCAGTATTTT
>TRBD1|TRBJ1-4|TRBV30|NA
CAWTRAGTGREKLFF
TGTGCCTGGACCCGGGCCGGGACAGGGCGAGAAAAACTGTTTTTT
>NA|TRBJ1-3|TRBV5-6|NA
CASGQGSGNTIYF
TGTGCCAGTGGGCAGGGGTCTGGAAACACCATATATTTT
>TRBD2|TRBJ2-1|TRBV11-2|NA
CASSLGTLAGKGHEQFF
TGTGCCAGCAGCTTAGGCACCCTAGCGGGGAAAGGTCATGAGCAGTTCTTC
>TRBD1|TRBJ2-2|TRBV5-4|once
CASSLGQGQTGELFF
TGTGCCAGCAGCTTGGGACAGGGTCAGACCGGGGAGCTGTTTTTT
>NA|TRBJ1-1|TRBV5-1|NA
CASSTQDSKTEAFF
TGCGCCAGCAGCACACAGGATAGTAAGACTGAAGCTTTCTTT
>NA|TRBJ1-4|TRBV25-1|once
CASKAATNEKLFF
TGTGCCAGCAAGGCTGCAACTAATGAAAAACTGTTTTTT
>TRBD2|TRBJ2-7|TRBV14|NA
CASSPTSGRYEQYF
TGTGCCAGCAGCCCGACTAGCGGGAGGTACGAGCAGTACTTC
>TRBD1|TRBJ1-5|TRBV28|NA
CASSFRTGDNQPQHF
TGTGCCAGCAGTTTCCGGACAGGGGACAATCAGCCCCAGCATTTT
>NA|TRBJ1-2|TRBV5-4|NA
CASSLVRQQSGYTF
TGTGCCAGCAGCTTGGTTCGACAGCAAAGCGGCTACACCTTC
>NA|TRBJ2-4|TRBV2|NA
CASSDMPVGLNIQYF
TGTGCCAGCAGTGACATGCCCGTCGGACTAAACATTCAGTACTTC
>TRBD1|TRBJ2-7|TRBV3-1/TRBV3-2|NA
CASSPKGQGHEQYF
TGTGCCAGCAGCCCCAAAGGACAGGGCCACGAGCAGTACTTC
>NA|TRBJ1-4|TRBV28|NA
CASCGYRTLATNEKLFF
TGTGCCAGCTGCGGGTACAGGACCCTTGCAACTAATGAAAAACTGTTTTTT
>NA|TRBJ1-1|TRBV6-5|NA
CASSYRGVDEAFF
TGTGCCAGCAGTTACCGTGGGGTGGATGAAGCTTTCTTT
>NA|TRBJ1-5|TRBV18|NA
CASSPEGVFSNQPQHF
TGTGCCAGCTCACCAGAAGGGGTTTTTAGCAATCAGCCCCAGCATTTT
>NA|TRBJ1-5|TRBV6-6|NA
CASREGGDYQPQHF
TGTGCCAGCAGGGAGGGGGGTGATTATCAGCCCCAGCATTTT
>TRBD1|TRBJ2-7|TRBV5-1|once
CASSLEAGGSYEQYF
TGCGCCAGCAGCTTGGAGGCAGGGGGCTCCTACGAGCAGTACTTC
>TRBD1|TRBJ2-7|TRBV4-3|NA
CASSQDRGYEQYF
TGCGCCAGCAGCCAGGACAGGGGGTACGAGCAGTACTTC
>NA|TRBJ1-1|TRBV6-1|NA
CASSDAGPSSTEAFF
TGTGCCAGCAGTGATGCCGGGCCCTCGAGCACTGAAGCTTTCTTT
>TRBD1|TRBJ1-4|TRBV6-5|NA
CASSRRTGPGEKLFF
TGTGCCAGCAGTCGCAGGACAGGCCCTGGAGAAAAACTGTTTTTT
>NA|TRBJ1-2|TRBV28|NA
CASSYIATNYGYTF
TGTGCCAGCAGCTACATCGCTACTAACTATGGCTACACCTTC
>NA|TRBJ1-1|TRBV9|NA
CASSGIPGFGTEAFF
TGTGCCAGCAGCGGGATCCCGGGGTTCGGCACTGAAGCTTTCTTT
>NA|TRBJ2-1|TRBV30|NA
CACPRDSYNEQFF
TGTGCCTGTCCGCGGGACTCTTACAATGAGCAGTTCTTC
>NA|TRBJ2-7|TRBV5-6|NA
CASSLRDFEQYF
TGTGCCAGCAGCTTACGAGATTTCGAGCAGTACTTC
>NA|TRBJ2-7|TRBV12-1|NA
CASSSGTGDPILYEQYF
TGTGCCAGCAGCTCCGGGACAGGGGACCCAATACTCTACGAGCAGTACTTC
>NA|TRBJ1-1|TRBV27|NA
CASSLGLPNTEAFF
TGTGCCAGCAGTTTAGGGCTCCCGAACACTGAAGCTTTCTTT
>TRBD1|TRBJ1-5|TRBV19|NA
CASSIGGTEIQPQHF
TGTGCCAGTAGTATAGGGGGGACAGAGATTCAGCCCCAGCATTTT
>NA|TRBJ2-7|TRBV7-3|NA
CASSLGRISSYEQYF
TGTGCCAGCAGCTTAGGACGGATCTCCTCCTACGAGCAGTACTTC
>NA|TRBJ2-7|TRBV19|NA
CASRRAGTYEQYF
TGTGCCAGTAGGAGGGCAGGAACCTACGAGCAGTACTTC
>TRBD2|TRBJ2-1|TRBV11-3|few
CASSSRLAPTVQFF
TGTGCCAGCAGCTCCAGACTAGCGCCAACAGTGCAGTTCTTC
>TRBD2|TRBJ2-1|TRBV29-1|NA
CSGGLAGVQFF
TGCAGCGGGGGACTAGCGGGCGTGCAGTTCTTC
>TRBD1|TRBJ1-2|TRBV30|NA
CALGQGQGYTF
TGTGCCCTAGGACAGGGTCAAGGCTACACCTTC